Below, 2 T cell receptor beta chains from the same sample are listed, as sequenced in a study of Ad26.COV2.S vaccination and SARS-CoV-2 variants. Here immunoSEQ multiplex PCR was the method, and the copy in TCRdb shows in-frame clones only, minus some. The sample yields about 440,000 clones, less than 95% seen once. Stated treatment: about 20 received Ad26.COV2.S at low or high dose, single or two shots; about five received placebo; per-sample allocation not given. Collection of the samples took place on day 63 after the first injection of vaccine or placebo. Sequencing was performed on peripheral blood, taken in a trial of Ad26.COV2.S vaccine versus placebo. The receptors were gathered from a person between 18 and 60 years old who received the Ad26.COV2.S COVID-19 vaccine or a placebo.

V is TRBV24-1 and J is TRBJ2-1, with TRBD2 as a possible D gene (5 bases). CDR3 size: 14 residues. Germline V CDR1 and CDR2: KGHDR, SFDVKD. The ends were cut back, 1 base at V and 12 bases at J, with 15 bases in the middle. CDR3: CATSDFGSGARQFF. Here the CDR3 DNA reads TGTGCCACCAGTGATTTCGGAAGCGGAGCTAGGCAGTTCTTC.

The V call is TRBV29-1, the J call TRBJ2-1, with 9 bases lining up with TRBD1. The CDR3 runs 15 residues. Losses at the gene ends were 6 bases for V and 2 bases for J; bases not matched to a gene: 8. Germline lookup yields CDR1 SQVTM and CDR2 ANQGSEA. The CDR3 bases are TGCAGCGTCAGGATGACAGGGGGGGCCTACAATGAGCAGTTCTTC. Protein product: CSVRMTGGAYNEQFF.